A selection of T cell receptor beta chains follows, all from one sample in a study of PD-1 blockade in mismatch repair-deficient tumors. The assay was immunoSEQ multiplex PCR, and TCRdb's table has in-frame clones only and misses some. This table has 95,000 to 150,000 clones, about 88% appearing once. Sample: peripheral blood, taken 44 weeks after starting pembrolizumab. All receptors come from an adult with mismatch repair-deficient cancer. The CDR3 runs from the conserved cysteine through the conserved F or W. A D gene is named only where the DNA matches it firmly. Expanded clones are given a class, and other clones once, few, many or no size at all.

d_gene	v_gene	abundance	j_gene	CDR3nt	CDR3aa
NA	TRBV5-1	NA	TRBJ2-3	TGCGCCAGCAGCTTGGATTTAGGCACAGATACGCAGTATTTT	CASSLDLGTDTQYF
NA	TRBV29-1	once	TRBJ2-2	TGCAGCGTGATCCGGGCCAACACCGGGGAGCTGTTTTTT	CSVIRANTGELFF
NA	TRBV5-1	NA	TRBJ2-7	TGCGCCAGCAGCCCCGGTGTGGGGGCGAGGTCCTACGAGCAGTACTTC	CASSPGVGARSYEQYF
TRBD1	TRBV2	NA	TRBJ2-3	TGTGCCAGCAGTACCCGGGACAGCGCGGGCACAGATACGCAGTATTTT	CASSTRDSAGTDTQYF
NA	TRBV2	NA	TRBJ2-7	TGTGCCAGCAGTTTCCCAGTCTGGAGACAGGAGTTCTACGAGCAGTACTTC	CASSFPVWRQEFYEQYF
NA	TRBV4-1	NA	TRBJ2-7	TGCGCCAGCAGCCAAGATGCGCTTCTGAACTCCTACGAGCAGTACTTC	CASSQDALLNSYEQYF
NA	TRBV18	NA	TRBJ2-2	TGTGCCAGCTCACCACCGAGGGGGGGCGCGAACACCGGGGAGCTGTTTTTT	CASSPPRGGANTGELFF
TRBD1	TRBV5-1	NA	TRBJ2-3	TGCGCCAGCAGGACAGGGGGCGTCACAGATACGCAGTATTTT	CASRTGGVTDTQYF
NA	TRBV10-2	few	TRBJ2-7	TGCGCCAGCAGGACCACCGGAGACTACGAGCAGTACTTC	CASRTTGDYEQYF
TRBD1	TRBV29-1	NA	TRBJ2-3	TGCAGCGTCCAAGGACAGGCTACAGATACGCAGTATTTT	CSVQGQATDTQYF
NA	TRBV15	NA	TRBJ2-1	TGTGCCACCAGCAATGCGGGTCATACCGGCTATGAGCAGTTCTTC	CATSNAGHTGYEQFF
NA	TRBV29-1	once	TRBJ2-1	TGCAGCGTTGAAGATGGTCCGCGGCTCTCCTACAATGAGCAGTTCTTC	CSVEDGPRLSYNEQFF
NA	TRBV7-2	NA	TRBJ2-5	TGTGCCAGCAGCTTCGGGGTAAAGACCCAGTACTTC	CASSFGVKTQYF
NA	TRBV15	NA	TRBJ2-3	TGTGCCACCAGCAGAGATAGGAGGGCTAGCGTACGCACAGATACGCAGTATTTT	CATSRDRRASVRTDTQYF
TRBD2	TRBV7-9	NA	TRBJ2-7	TGTGCCAGCAGCCCCTATGCGGGGGCCTACGAGCAGTACTTC	CASSPYAGAYEQYF
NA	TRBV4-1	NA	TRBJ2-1	TGCGCCAGCAGCCAAGATGGACTTAGATACAATGAGCAGTTCTTC	CASSQDGLRYNEQFF
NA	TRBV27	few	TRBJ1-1	TGTGCCAGCAGTTTATCGGTCGACACTGAAGCTTTCTTT	CASSLSVDTEAFF
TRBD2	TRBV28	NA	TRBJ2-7	TGTGCCAGCAGTTTAGTCTTAGCGGGGCTGAAACCTTCCTACGAGCAGTACTTC	CASSLVLAGLKPSYEQYF
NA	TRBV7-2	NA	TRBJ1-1	TGTGCCAGCAGCTTGGGGTCTACTGAAGCTTTCTTT	CASSLGSTEAFF
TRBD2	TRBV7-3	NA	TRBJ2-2	TGTGCCAGCAGCCCCCTAGCGGGGAACACCGGGGAGCTGTTTTTT	CASSPLAGNTGELFF
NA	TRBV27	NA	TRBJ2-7	TGTGCCAGCAGTTTTACCAGTCAGGGTGGGCCCTACGAGCAGTACTTC	CASSFTSQGGPYEQYF
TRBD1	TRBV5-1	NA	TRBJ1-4	TGCGCCAGCAGCAGGACAGGGCGCCATGAAAAACTGTTTTTT	CASSRTGRHEKLFF